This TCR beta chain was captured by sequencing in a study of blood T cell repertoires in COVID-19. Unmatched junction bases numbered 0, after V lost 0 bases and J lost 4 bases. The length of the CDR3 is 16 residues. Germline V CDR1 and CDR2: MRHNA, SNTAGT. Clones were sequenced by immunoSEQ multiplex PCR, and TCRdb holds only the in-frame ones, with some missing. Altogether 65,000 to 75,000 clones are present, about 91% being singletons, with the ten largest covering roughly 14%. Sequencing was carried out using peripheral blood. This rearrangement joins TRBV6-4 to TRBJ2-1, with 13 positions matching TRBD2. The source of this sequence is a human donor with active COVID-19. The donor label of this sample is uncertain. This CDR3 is CASSDSTSGGYNEQFF. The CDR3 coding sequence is TGTGCCAGCAGTGACTCGACTAGCGGGGGGTACAATGAGCAGTTCTTC.